A selection of T cell receptor beta chains follows, all from one sample in a study of T cell responses to AZD1222 COVID-19 vaccine. TCRdb's table, derived via immunoSEQ multiplex PCR, lists solely in-frame clones and lacks some. Found here are over 100,000 clones, 75% to 90% of them singletons; the top ten hold 2.5% to 3%. Material: peripheral blood, obtained 28 days after the second AZD1222 dose. The receptors were sampled from an adult who received the AZD1222 COVID-19 vaccine. Both conserved end residues are part of each CDR3. Fields, in order: J gene, V gene, CDR3 protein.

TRBJ2-1 | TRBV7-6 | CASSPVINEQFF
TRBJ1-2 | TRBV6-2/TRBV6-3 | CASSDWTGEEGYTF
TRBJ1-1 | TRBV19 | CASKANTEAFF
TRBJ2-7 | TRBV18 | CASSPSRDRESYF
TRBJ2-7 | TRBV28 | CASSPIGTGGYEQYF
TRBJ2-2 | TRBV6-5 | CASSYEGLLTGELFF
TRBJ2-7 | TRBV14 | CASSLGVWYEQYF
TRBJ2-6 | TRBV7-8 | CASSLVRVAAGANVLTF
TRBJ1-2 | TRBV28 | CASSRTANYGYTF
TRBJ1-3 | TRBV7-2 | CASSFVSNTIYF
TRBJ2-5 | TRBV15 | CATSSGGAGETQYF
TRBJ1-4 | TRBV18 | CASSPRTDEKLFF
TRBJ1-2 | TRBV6-5 | CASRDPGTVNYGYTF
TRBJ2-7 | TRBV29-1 | CSVGRTGSYEQYF
TRBJ2-5 | TRBV3-1/TRBV3-2 | CASSQGDRGWETQYF
TRBJ2-3 | TRBV4-1 | CASSQEWGDPSTDTQYF
TRBJ1-4 | TRBV6-2/TRBV6-3 | CASSPGGWQAREKLFF
TRBJ1-5 | TRBV6-5 | CASRRQGYSNQPQHF
TRBJ1-1 | TRBV29-1 | CSVAGTEAFF
TRBJ1-2 | TRBV6-1 | CASSFSAYGYTF
TRBJ2-7 | TRBV15 | CATSSTTDREWSYEQYF
TRBJ2-3 | TRBV7-9 | CASSLAHSGDTQYF
TRBJ2-1 | TRBV6-2/TRBV6-3 | CASSYSSSGGPLEREQFF
TRBJ1-1 | TRBV5-1 | CASSLNSGGAEAFF
TRBJ2-5 | TRBV5-1 | CASSSPGRETQYF
TRBJ1-6 | TRBV9 | CASSTRDRGNSPLHF
TRBJ2-5 | TRBV15 | CATSKDRWETQYF
TRBJ1-1 | TRBV5-5 | CASSLSTRQGNTEAFF
TRBJ1-2 | TRBV19 | CASSPIGLTVANYGYTF
TRBJ2-7 | TRBV5-4 | CASSLVGGGNEQYF
TRBJ1-1 | TRBV18 | CASSPGLTRQNTEAFF
TRBJ1-5 | TRBV6-2/TRBV6-3 | CASSSDQGNQPQHF
TRBJ1-4 | TRBV6-5 | CASGLVLKEKLFF
TRBJ1-5 | TRBV19 | CASSIWGSRGNQPQHF
TRBJ1-4 | TRBV5-5 | CASTPDVGLHEKLFF
TRBJ2-5 | TRBV9 | CASSLGTGIRETQYF
TRBJ1-2 | TRBV5-1 | CASSFGNTGTGGYTF
TRBJ1-1 | TRBV3-1/TRBV3-2 | CASSPLGTGAEAFF
TRBJ2-2 | TRBV11-3 | CASSSGQSDANTGELFF
TRBJ1-3 | TRBV2 | CASSEARQAATVDTIYF